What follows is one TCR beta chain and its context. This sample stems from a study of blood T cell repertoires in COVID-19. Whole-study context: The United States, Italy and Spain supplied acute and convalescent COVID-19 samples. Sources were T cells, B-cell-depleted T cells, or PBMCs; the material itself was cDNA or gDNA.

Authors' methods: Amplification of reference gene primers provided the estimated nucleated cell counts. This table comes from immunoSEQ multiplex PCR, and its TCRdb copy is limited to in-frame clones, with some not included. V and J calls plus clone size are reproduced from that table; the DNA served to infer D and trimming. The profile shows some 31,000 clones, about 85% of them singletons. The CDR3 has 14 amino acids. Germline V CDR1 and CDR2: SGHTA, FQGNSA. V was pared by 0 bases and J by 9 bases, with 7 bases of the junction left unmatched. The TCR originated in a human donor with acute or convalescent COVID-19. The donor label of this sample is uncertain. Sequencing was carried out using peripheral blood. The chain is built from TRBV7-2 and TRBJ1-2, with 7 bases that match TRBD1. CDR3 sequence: CASSLAETGNSYTF. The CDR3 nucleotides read TGTGCCAGCAGCTTAGCGGAGACAGGGAATAGCTACACCTTC. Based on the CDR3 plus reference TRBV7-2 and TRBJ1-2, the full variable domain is GAGVSQSPSNKVTEKGKDVELRCDPISGHTALYWYRQSLGQGLEFLIYFQGNSAPDKSGLPSDRFSAERTGGSVSTLTIQRTQQEDSAVYLCASSLAETGNSYTFGSGTRLTVV.